Below, 21 T cell receptor beta chains from the same sample are listed, as sequenced in a study of T-cell memory formation after mild COVID-19. TCRdb re-derived calls from the 5' RACE reads in MiXCR, one entry per CDR3 protein. The repertoire holds fewer than 150,000 distinct CDR3 sequences, with 15% to 20% as singletons. Sequencing was done on a sample of PBMCs or a T cell subset sorted from them (not recorded which). Receptor source: a man between 18 and 35 years old who had mild COVID-19 (a few samples of this study predate the infection). Cell type and time point are not known.

The gene calls are TRBV5-1 and TRBJ2-7; possible D gene TRBD2, 5 bases. Trimming removed 6 bases from V and 0 bases from J, with 10 bases in between. Looked up from germline, CDR1 is SGHRS and CDR2 is YFSETQ. This CDR3 has 13 residues. The CDR3 here is CASNEGSSYEQYF. The CDR3 DNA reads as TGCGCCAGCAACGAAGGGAGCTCCTACGAGCAGTACTTC.

This clonotype has just one count. The rearrangement links TRBV7-2 to TRBJ2-7; D perhaps matches TRBD1 (5 bases). CDR1 and CDR2 from the germline V gene are SGHTA and FQGNSA. This CDR3 has 15 residues. V was clipped by 1 base and J by 3 bases, with 13 bases between them. In DNA form, the CDR3 reads TGTGCCAGCAGCTTAGGGGGCATTTCCGTCTACGAGCAGTACTTC. It encodes CASSLGGISVYEQYF. Drawing the rest from reference TRBV7-2 and TRBJ2-7, the complete variable domain is GAGVSQSPSNKVTEKGKDVELRCDPISGHTALYWYRQSLGQGLEFLIYFQGNSAPDKSGLPSDRFSAERTGGSVSTLTIQRTQQEDSAVYLCASSLGGISVYEQYFGPGTRLTVT.

This clonotype came up a few times. The V gene is TRBV20-1, the J gene TRBJ1-5; perhaps TRBD1 as D (5 bases). With 0 bases removed from V and 4 bases from J, the gap between germline ends came to 7 bases. Germline loops: CDR1 DFQATT, CDR2 SNEGSKA (reference sequence). This CDR3 is built from 13 residues. The CDR3 region has the DNA TGCAGTGCTAGAGAGTCAGGGAATCAGCCCCAGCATTTT. Amino acid sequence: CSARESGNQPQHF.

The chain links TRBV5-1 to TRBJ2-1, with TRBD1 identical over 8 bases. Germline CDR1 and CDR2: SGHRS and YFSETQ. This CDR3 contains 13 residues. V shed 9 bases and J 1 base; nucleotides not matched to a gene: 3. This CDR3 is CATGTGSYNEQFF. The CDR3 nucleotides are TGCGCCACCGGGACAGGATCCTACAATGAGCAGTTCTTC.

The CDR3 loop reads CASSFASGVYEQYF. CDR3 sequence (DNA): TGTGCCAGCAGCTTCGCCAGCGGGGTCTACGAGCAGTACTTC. This chain connects TRBV7-9 to TRBJ2-7; 7 bases are a match to TRBD2. J was trimmed by 3 bases and V by 3 bases; bases with no gene match: 5. The CDR3 runs 14 residues. Germline V lookup: CDR1 SEHNR, CDR2 FQNEAQ (reference sequence).

In this sample, this clonotype turned up a few times. This chain joins TRBV5-1 and TRBJ1-1, with 9 bases that match TRBD1. The germline V gene has CDR1 SGHRS and CDR2 YFSETQ. Trimming at V came to 4 bases and at J to 6 bases, leaving 7 bases not matched to a gene. This CDR3 spans 14 amino acids. CDR3 bases: TGCGCCAGCAGCATACAGGGGGCGCGGGCTGAAGCTTTCTTT. It yields the protein CASSIQGARAEAFF.

This clonotype showed up just a few times. V usage is TRBV5-4 and J usage is TRBJ2-2; the match to TRBD2 covers 7 bases. There are 16 residues in the CDR3. Germline loops: CDR1 SGHNT, CDR2 YYREEE (reference sequence). The junction had 12 bases not matched to a gene; V was cut back by 5 bases and J by 5 bases. This CDR3 reads CASRSGLELWTGELFF. DNA for the CDR3: TGTGCCAGCAGATCCGGACTAGAGCTGTGGACCGGGGAGCTGTTTTTT.

Here the CDR3 DNA reads TGCAGCGTTGAAGTCCTGAACAGGGGGACTGAAGCTTTCTTT. This codes for CSVEVLNRGTEAFF. V gene TRBV29-1 combines with J gene TRBJ1-1; 8 nucleotides line up with TRBD1. V was clipped by 1 base and J by 5 bases; unmatched bases: 6. Germline V CDR1 and CDR2: SQVTM, ANQGSEA. The CDR3 is 14 amino acids.

This clonotype came up a few times. The chain has TRBV2 and TRBJ1-1; 8 nucleotides align to TRBD1. CDR3 length equals 15 residues. V trimming: 6 bases; J trimming: 4 bases; junction bases outside the gene matches: 10. Germline CDR1 and CDR2: SNHLY and FYNNEI. The DNA of the CDR3 is TGTGCCAGCAGCCGCCTGGACAGGGTGGGCACTGAAGCTTTCTTT. It encodes CASSRLDRVGTEAFF.

This clonotype has more than one count but fewer than ten. CDR3: CAWTIENSYYEQYF. CDR3 in DNA: TGTGCCTGGACCATAGAGAACAGCTACTACGAGCAGTACTTC. The J gene is TRBJ2-7, the V gene TRBV30; D ambiguous. This CDR3 contains 14 residues. V was clipped by 4 bases and J by 3 bases, with 16 bases between them. CDR1 is GTSNPN and CDR2 is SVGIG in the germline V gene (reference sequence).

The chain has TRBV5-1 and TRBJ1-1, with D unclear. This CDR3 comprises 15 residues. Germline V gene data show CDR1 as SGHRS and CDR2 as YFSETQ. Trimming shortened V by 4 bases and J by 3 bases, and 16 bases separated the two germline ends. The CDR3: CASSPLPGLDTEAFF. The DNA of the CDR3 is TGCGCCAGCAGCCCATTACCGGGGTTGGACACTGAAGCTTTCTTT.

This clonotype has only a few counts. The chain has TRBV29-1 and TRBJ2-7; no definite D call. The ends were cut back, 7 bases at V and 3 bases at J, with 10 bases in the middle. The CDR3 sequence is 11 residues long. The V gene's germline CDR1 is SQVTM and CDR2 ANQGSEA. CDR3: CSGGRSYEQYF. The CDR3 region has the DNA TGCAGCGGTGGACGGAGCTACGAGCAGTACTTC.

This clonotype appeared a few times. The rearrangement uses TRBV14 and TRBJ2-1; D gene uncertain. The germline CDR1 and CDR2 sequences are SGHDN and FVKESK. Trimming pared 6 bases from V and 3 bases from J, leaving 9 bases between. The CDR3 is made up of 13 amino acids. The CDR3 sequence is CASSGDVYNEQFF. CDR3 nucleotides: TGTGCCAGCAGTGGAGACGTCTACAATGAGCAGTTCTTC.

This clonotype has a count of ten or more. The J gene is TRBJ2-7, the V gene TRBV5-1; the match to TRBD1 covers 8 bases. With V trimmed by 4 bases and J by 4 bases, 16 bases remained unmatched. CDR3 length: 17 amino acids. Germline CDR1 is SGHRS and CDR2 is YFSETQ. The CDR3 region is CASSMQGATTGIYEQYF. For the CDR3, the DNA is TGCGCCAGCAGCATGCAGGGGGCTACAACGGGGATATACGAGCAGTACTTC.

This clonotype was recorded a few times. The chain combines TRBV5-1 with TRBJ2-5; tentatively, D is TRBD2 (6 bases). The CDR3 contains 15 residues. The V gene's germline CDR1 is SGHRS and CDR2 YFSETQ. Trimming removed 5 bases at V and 4 bases at J, with 18 bases between. CDR3: CASSGAGPELETQYF. The DNA for the CDR3 is TGCGCCAGCAGTGGGGCGGGACCTGAGTTAGAGACCCAGTACTTC.

The CDR3, as DNA: TGTGCCAGCAGACGTACGACAGGGTCCGAGCAGTACGTC. It encodes CASRRTTGSEQYV. V and J are TRBV6-2 or TRBV6-3 and TRBJ2-7; TRBD1 agrees at 7 bases. V trimming: 6 bases; J trimming: 6 bases; junction bases outside the gene matches: 8. This CDR3 spans 13 amino acids. CDR1 MNHEY and CDR2 SVGEGT come from the germline V gene.

V usage is TRBV20-1 and J usage is TRBJ1-5; no clear D gene. Trimming removed 4 bases from V and 3 bases from J, with 13 bases in between. The germline V gene encodes CDR1 DFQATT and CDR2 SNEGSKA (reference sequence). The length of the CDR3 is 14 residues. Here the CDR3 reads CSAKIRAFNQPQHF. CDR3 sequence (DNA): TGCAGTGCTAAAATCCGGGCCTTCAATCAGCCCCAGCATTTT.

V is TRBV7-3 and J is TRBJ2-7; D tentatively fits TRBD1 or TRBD2 (5 bases each). V dropped 6 bases and J dropped 6 bases, with 15 bases sitting between them. The CDR3 consists of 13 residues. Looked up from germline, CDR1 is SGHTA and CDR2 is FQGTGA. The CDR3 protein is CASSPSEGTEQYF. CDR3 nucleotide sequence: TGTGCCAGCAGTCCTTCCGAGGGGACCGAGCAGTACTTC.

V and J are TRBV6-6 and TRBJ2-5; TRBD2 aligns across 8 bases. The germline gives CDR1 MNHNY, CDR2 SVGAGI (reference sequence). The CDR3 is 20 amino acids. V shed 2 bases, J shed 1 base, and the junction held 18 bases outside the gene matches. The CDR3 DNA follows: TGTGCCAGCAGTTACGGCTTTTTAGGAGCGGGAGCAGACCTCCAAGAGACCCAGTACTTC. Protein product: CASSYGFLGAGADLQETQYF.

The chain joins TRBV27 to TRBJ2-7, with 9 bases identical to TRBD1. Germline CDR1 is MNHEY and CDR2 is SMNVEV (reference sequence). Trimming at V came to 5 bases and at J to 2 bases, leaving 4 bases not matched to a gene. The CDR3 totals 14 residues. Here the CDR3 reads CASSPWDRAYEQYF. The CDR3 DNA sequence: TGTGCCAGCAGTCCCTGGGACAGGGCCTACGAGCAGTACTTC.

This clonotype showed up just a few times. The rearrangement uses TRBV4-1 and TRBJ2-5; weak D call: TRBD1 (6 bases). This CDR3 contains 15 residues. Germline CDR1 is MGHRA and CDR2 is YSYEKL. V lost 4 bases and J lost 2, with 14 bases in between. This CDR3 reads CASSLGQLVQETQYF. CDR3 bases: TGCGCCAGCAGCCTAGGACAGCTCGTTCAAGAGACCCAGTACTTC.